The source of this T cell receptor beta chain is a study of blood T cell repertoires in COVID-19. Turning to the study itself: PBMCs, B-cell-depleted T cells, or T cells provided the cDNA or gDNA that made up the material.

Profiling relied on immunoSEQ multiplex PCR, and the TCRdb table lists in-frame clones only, not all of them. The data show 220,000 or so clones, around 81% seen once. Germline CDR1 and CDR2: MNHEY and SMNVEV (reference sequence). The ends lost 6 bases at V and 7 bases at J; junction bases unmatched: 11. This CDR3 spans 16 amino acids. The receptor was derived from an older woman with acute or convalescent COVID-19. The chain has TRBV27 and TRBJ1-6, with 8 bases lining up with TRBD1. Sequencing input: peripheral blood. The CDR3 coding sequence is TGTGCCAGCAGCCCCCGTCAGGGGGCAGGGAATTCACCCCTCCACTTT. It codes for CASSPRQGAGNSPLHF.